The 19 T cell receptor beta chains given below trace back to one sample, sequenced in a study of early T cells in non-severe SARS-CoV-2 infection. TCRdb reanalysed the 5' RACE reads using MiXCR and keeps one entry per CDR3 protein. The data show roughly 75,000 distinct CDR3 sequences, approximately 12% seen once. The sample comprised whole blood. The receptors shown here come from an adult who was a healthcare worker with PCR-confirmed SARS-CoV-2 infection or an uninfected control (not recorded which).

With respect to this clonotype: A read error may be the cause here, since a much bigger clone is one base away. V and J are TRBV30 and TRBJ1-1; 7 bases are shared with TRBD1. Germline V gene lookup returns CDR1 GTSNPN and CDR2 SVGIG (reference sequence). The CDR3 extends over 13 amino acids. CDR3 sequence reads: CAWSVQGRTETFF. CDR3 sequence (DNA): TGTGCCTGGAGTGTACAGGGGAGGACTGAAACTTTCTTT.

The table lists this clonotype with a few counts. The rearrangement joins TRBV24-1 to TRBJ2-2, with D hard to call. The CDR3 totals 16 residues. Per germline, CDR1 KGHDR and CDR2 SFDVKD. V was cut by 3 bases and J by 3 bases, with 13 bases left in between. CDR3 region: CATSDGVNPYTGELFF. CDR3 coding DNA: TGTGCCACCAGTGATGGGGTCAATCCTTACACCGGGGAGCTGTTTTTT.

This clonotype appeared many times. The V and J genes are TRBV28 and TRBJ2-3; 9 bases fit TRBD2. V dropped 6 bases and J dropped 0; count of bases not matched to a gene: 13. CDR1 is MDHEN, CDR2 SYDVKM, per germline. CDR3 length: 18 residues. CDR3 amino acids: CASRARTSAETSTDTQYF. The CDR3 nucleotides are TGTGCCAGCAGGGCCCGGACTAGCGCCGAAACTAGCACAGATACGCAGTATTTT.

The DNA of the CDR3 is TGCAGTGCTAGACGGGACAGGGCCCAAGAGACCCAGTACTTC. Translated, it gives CSARRDRAQETQYF. The chain combines TRBV20-1 with TRBJ2-5, with 9 nucleotides matching TRBD1. J gave up 1 base and V 2 bases, and 2 bases lay outside the gene matches. Germline CDR1 reads DFQATT; CDR2 reads SNEGSKA (reference sequence). This CDR3 spans 14 amino acids.

This clonotype has more than one count but fewer than ten. The chain uses TRBV19 and TRBJ2-2, with unresolved D. The CDR3 extends over 14 amino acids. Germline loops: CDR1 LNHDA, CDR2 SQIVND (reference sequence). Trimming left V 7 bases short and J 6 bases short, with 15 bases between. The chain's CDR3 is CASTLAVWAGELFF. CDR3 coding DNA: TGTGCCAGTACTCTCGCAGTCTGGGCCGGGGAGCTGTTTTTT.

V usage is TRBV11-3 and J usage is TRBJ2-1; 10 bases are shared with TRBD2. In germline, CDR1 is SGHNT, CDR2 YENEEA. V shed 5 bases and J 10 bases; nucleotides not matched to a gene: 11. The CDR3 sequence is 15 residues long. The DNA of the CDR3 is TGTGCCAGCAGCCCATCAGGAGCGGGAGGGCGGGAGCAGTTCTTC. Its protein is CASSPSGAGGREQFF. Supplemented by reference TRBV11-3 and TRBJ2-1, the full variable domain reads EAGVVQSPRYKIIEKKQPVAFWCNPISGHNTLYWYLQNLGQGPELLIRYENEEAVDDSQLPKDRFSAERLKGVDSTLKIQPAELGDSAVYLCASSPSGAGGREQFFGPGTRLTVL.

This clonotype appeared many times. At one end the junction does not follow the germline gene, possibly because of a read error. V and J are TRBV20-1 and TRBJ2-1; 13 nucleotides agree with TRBD2. CDR1 is DFQATT, CDR2 SNEGSKA, per germline (reference sequence). The CDR3 is 15 residues long. In DNA form, the CDR3 reads TGCAGTGCCGGGACCGGGACTAGCGGGAACGATGAGCAGTTCTTT. The encoded protein is CSAGTGTSGNDEQFF.

This clonotype is medium-sized (0.01 to 0.1%) by share. The chain recombines TRBV27 with TRBJ2-3; no reliable D call. The CDR3 contains 12 residues. Trimming stripped 5 bases from V and 2 bases from J, with 5 bases between. Per germline, CDR1 MNHEY and CDR2 SMNVEV (reference sequence). DNA of the CDR3: TGTGCCAGCAGTCAGAACACAGATACGCAGTATTTT. It translates to CASSQNTDTQYF.

This clonotype was counted many times. The junction does not match germline at one end; this may be a read error. The chain carries TRBV6-1 and TRBJ1-1, with D possibly TRBD1 on 6 matching bases. The CDR3 spans 11 residues. Germline V lookup: CDR1 MNHNS, CDR2 SASEGT. CDR3 protein: CASSELQGRIF. DNA of the CDR3: TGTGCCAGCAGTGAACTACAGGGAAGAATCTTT.

This clonotype was counted a few times. V and J are TRBV6-5 and TRBJ2-1; D call uncertain. The V and J ends lost 2 bases and 6 bases respectively, with 8 bases between them. The CDR3 loop spans 13 amino acids. Germline loops: CDR1 MNHEY, CDR2 SVGAGI. The chain's CDR3 is CASSYKSSNEQFF. In DNA form, the CDR3 reads TGTGCCAGCAGTTACAAGAGTAGCAATGAGCAGTTCTTC.

This chain joins TRBV7-9 and TRBJ1-1; D remains unclear. V lost 4 bases to trimming and J lost 7 bases, with 13 bases between them. Per germline, CDR1 SEHNR and CDR2 FQNEAQ (reference sequence). This CDR3 contains 13 residues. CDR3 DNA sequence: TGTGCCAGCAGCTCTTACAACATTGGTGAAGCTTTCTTT. Its protein is CASSSYNIGEAFF.

This clonotype was seen many times. This chain links TRBV3-1 with TRBJ1-2; D call uncertain. Germline V gene lookup returns CDR1 LGHDT and CDR2 YNNKEL (reference sequence). The CDR3 has 14 residues. Trimming removed 3 bases from V and 4 bases from J, with 12 bases in between. In DNA, the CDR3 is TGTGCCAGCAGCCAGTATCCAGACCCCTATGGCTACACCTTC. Translated, it gives CASSQYPDPYGYTF.

This clonotype was found a few times. The chain combines TRBV2 with TRBJ2-3; 12 nucleotides agree with TRBD1. Germline lookup yields CDR1 SNHLY and CDR2 FYNNEI. This CDR3 region has 14 residues. V shed 6 bases, J shed 7 bases, and the junction held 5 bases outside the gene matches. CDR3 DNA: TGTGCCAGCAGGGGGGACAGGGGGCTTTATACGCAGTATTTT. Protein product: CASRGDRGLYTQYF.

The rearrangement links TRBV2 to TRBJ2-7; 8 bases map to TRBD2. Germline values: CDR1 SNHLY, CDR2 FYNNEI. This CDR3 is 14 amino acids long. V trimming: 6 bases; J trimming: 2 bases; junction bases outside the gene matches: 6. The CDR3 is CASRSGTSTYEQYF. CDR3 in DNA: TGTGCCAGCAGATCCGGGACTAGTACCTACGAGCAGTACTTC.

This clonotype was seen a few times. The CDR3 loop is CASSLAVSTGTGNEQFF. CDR3 nucleotides: TGTGCCAGCAGCTTAGCGGTTTCTACCGGGACAGGTAATGAGCAGTTCTTC. The genes are TRBV7-8 and TRBJ2-1; the match to TRBD1 covers 8 bases. The CDR3 sequence is 17 residues long. V was pared by 0 bases and J by 7 bases, with 11 bases of the junction left unmatched. Per germline, CDR1 SGHVS and CDR2 FQNEAQ.

A few counts support this clonotype. The chain recombines TRBV28 with TRBJ2-4; 8 nucleotides match TRBD2. With 5 bases clipped from V and 3 bases from J, the junction kept 6 bases outside the gene matches. The CDR3 has 15 amino acids. In germline, CDR1 is MDHEN, CDR2 SYDVKM. Here the CDR3 reads CASSASGLGKNIQYF. The CDR3, as DNA: TGTGCCAGCAGTGCTAGCGGGTTGGGCAAAAACATTCAGTACTTC.

At least ten counts were recorded for this clonotype. This chain joins TRBV12-3 or TRBV12-4 and TRBJ2-1, with 15 bases aligning to TRBD2. J gave up 6 bases and V 6 bases, and 6 bases lay outside the gene matches. The CDR3 extends over 16 amino acids. The CDR3 reads CASSPGLAGGFNEQFF. The CDR3 region has the DNA TGTGCCAGCAGCCCCGGACTAGCGGGAGGGTTCAATGAGCAGTTCTTC.

The table lists this clonotype with a few counts. The chain employs TRBV24-1 and TRBJ2-3; D not certain. Trimming removed 0 bases from V and 1 base from J, with 7 bases in between. The CDR3 sequence is 15 residues long. The germline V gene has CDR1 KGHDR and CDR2 SFDVKD. DNA of the CDR3: TGTGCCACCAGTGATTTGCCTCTAGGCACAGATACGCAGTATTTT. Protein product: CATSDLPLGTDTQYF.

This clonotype appeared many times. This chain joins TRBV7-9 and TRBJ1-4, with D uncertain. Trimming removed 5 bases from V and 4 bases from J, with 29 bases in between. The CDR3 has 20 amino acids. From germline, CDR1 is SEHNR and CDR2 FQNEAQ (reference sequence). The CDR3 DNA reads TGTGCCAGCAGCCCACCCCGCAACGGCAAAAATGGGTTATTTAATGAAAAACTGTTTTTT. Protein product: CASSPPRNGKNGLFNEKLFF.